This T cell receptor (beta chain) is from a study of shared clonotypes between healthy human individuals. Study background: In total, the donors were a couple of women and a few men aged 18 to 49. CD4 naive and memory got three plates each, CD8 naive two, CD8 memory one. Study-level results: Clonotypes not shared had lower generation probabilities than those common to all four donors. Of the naive CD4 clonotypes, approximately 5% were shared across several donors.

Of note for this clone: Its antigen is undetermined.

TCRdb's copy holds only in-frame clones and misses some; the assay was immunoSEQ multiplex PCR. The sample includes 2 million to 2.5 million clones, 85% to 95% seen only once; the top ten take 0.37%. The V gene end was trimmed by 4 bases and the J gene end by 8 bases; junction bases not matched to a gene: 15. The CDR3 consists of 16 residues. CDR1 is LNHDA, CDR2 SQIVND, per germline (reference sequence). The chain recombines TRBV19 with TRBJ1-2, with 8 positions matching TRBD1. The sequenced sample was naive CD4+ T cells from PBMCs. Subset: CD45RA+ positively selected. The receptor comes from a man aged 18-30 years in good health. Some clones in this sample may be carry-over from other donors' samples. Here the CDR3 reads CASSTGGGTEFRGYTF. DNA for the CDR3: TGTGCCAGTAGTACAGGGGGCGGGACAGAGTTTCGCGGCTACACCTTC.